This T cell receptor (beta chain) was identified in a study of PD-1 blockade in classical Hodgkin lymphoma. Study-wide findings and caveats: Why the repertoires differ is still unclear, perhaps disease activity or prior therapy. Newly diagnosed patients were said to have less baseline TCR diversity than healthy donors did.

With regard to this clone: What it binds is unknown.

Time point meaning: newly diagnosed, previously untreated cHL patient sample. From thawed PBMCs, CD4+ T cells were purified using magnetic negative selection. Serving as comparison were PBMCs from newly diagnosed, untreated classical Hodgkin lymphoma, which were sequenced alongside the relapsed/refractory trial patients. Germline CDR1 SGHRS, CDR2 YFSETQ. J lost 7 bases, V lost 3 bases, and 3 bases had no gene match. This CDR3 is 15 amino acids long. Sequencing was performed with immunoSEQ multiplex PCR; in TCRdb, only in-frame clones are kept and a portion is missing. The sample has roughly 20,000 clones, 90% seen once.

Sequenced input: CD4+ T cells from blood. The chain couples TRBV5-1 to TRBJ2-1, with 14 bases identical to TRBD2. The clonotype originates from a human donor with classical Hodgkin lymphoma. The CDR3 sequence is CASSSGLAGVNEQFF. The CDR3 DNA follows: TGCGCCAGCAGCTCGGGACTAGCGGGAGTAAATGAGCAGTTCTTC.